This T cell receptor (beta chain) emerged from a study of OX40 agonist ivuxolimab in advanced cancers. In the study overall: Clinicians treated patients with ivuxolimab, an agonistic anti-OX40 (CD134) antibody.

The method was immunoSEQ multiplex PCR; TCRdb's version includes in-frame clones alone and lacks a portion of them. The sample shows some 97,000 clones, approximately 89% of them seen only once. J was trimmed by 4 bases and V by 5 bases; bases with no gene match: 6. The CDR3 sequence is 15 residues long. Germline CDR1 SGHTA, CDR2 FQGTGA. The genes are TRBV7-3 and TRBJ2-1, with TRBD2 identical over 9 bases. The source was CD4+ or CD8+ T cells sorted from blood, collected in a trial of the OX40 agonist ivuxolimab. This receptor was obtained from an adult with an advanced solid tumor such as melanoma, head and neck, liver or kidney cancer. The CDR3 protein is CASSLVSGSYNEQFF. In DNA, the CDR3 is TGTGCCAGCAGCCTTGTTAGCGGGAGTTACAATGAGCAGTTCTTC. The entire variable domain, with the rest obtained from reference TRBV7-3 and TRBJ2-1, is as follows: GAGVSQTPSNKVTEKGKYVELRCDPISGHTALYWYRQSLGQGPEFLIYFQGTGAADDSGLPNDRFFAVRPEGSVSTLKIQRTERGDSAVYLCASSLVSGSYNEQFFGPGTRLTVL.